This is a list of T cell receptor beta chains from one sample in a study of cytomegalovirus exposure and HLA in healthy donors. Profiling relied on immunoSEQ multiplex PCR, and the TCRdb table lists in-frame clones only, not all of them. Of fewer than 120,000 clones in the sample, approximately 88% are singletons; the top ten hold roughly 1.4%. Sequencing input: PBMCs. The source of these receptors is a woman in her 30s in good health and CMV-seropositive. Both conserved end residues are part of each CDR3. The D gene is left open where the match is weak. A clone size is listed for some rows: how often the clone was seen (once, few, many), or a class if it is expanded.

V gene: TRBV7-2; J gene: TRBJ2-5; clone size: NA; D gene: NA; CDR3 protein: CASSLGGQETQYF; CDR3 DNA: TGTGCCAGCAGCTTGGGGGGCCAAGAGACCCAGTACTTC
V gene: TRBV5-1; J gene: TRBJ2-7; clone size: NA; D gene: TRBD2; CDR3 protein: CASYAGGGEQYF; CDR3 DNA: TGCGCCAGCTATGCGGGAGGCGGCGAGCAGTACTTC
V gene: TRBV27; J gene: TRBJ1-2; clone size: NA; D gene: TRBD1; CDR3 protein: CASSPGQGAYYGYTF; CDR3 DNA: TGTGCCAGCAGTCCCGGACAGGGGGCATACTATGGCTACACCTTC
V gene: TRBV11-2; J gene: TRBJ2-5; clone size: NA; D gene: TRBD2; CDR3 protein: CASSLVGTLAGETQYF; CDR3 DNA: TGTGCCAGCAGCTTAGTAGGGACCCTAGCGGGAGAGACCCAGTACTTC
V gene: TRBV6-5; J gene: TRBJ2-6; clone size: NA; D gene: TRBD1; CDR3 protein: CASSSDRGAGANVLTF; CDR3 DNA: TGTGCCAGCAGTTCAGACAGGGGGGCTGGGGCCAACGTCCTGACTTTC
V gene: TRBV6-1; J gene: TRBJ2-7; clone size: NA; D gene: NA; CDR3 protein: CASSETGYEQYF; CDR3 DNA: TGTGCCAGCAGTGAGACAGGCTACGAGCAGTACTTC
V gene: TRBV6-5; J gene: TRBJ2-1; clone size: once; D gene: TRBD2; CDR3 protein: CASSYLGTSGIDEQFF; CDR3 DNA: TGTGCCAGCAGTTACCTTGGGACTAGCGGGATCGATGAGCAGTTCTTC
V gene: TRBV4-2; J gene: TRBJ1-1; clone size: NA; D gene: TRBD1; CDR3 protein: CASSQRQGARAVGSEAFF; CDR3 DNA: TGTGCCAGCAGCCAAAGACAGGGGGCGCGGGCGGTGGGCTCTGAAGCTTTCTTT
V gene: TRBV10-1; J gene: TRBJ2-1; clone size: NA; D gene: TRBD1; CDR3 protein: CASSGQGRYNEQFF; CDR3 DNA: TGCGCCAGCAGTGGACAGGGTCGATACAATGAGCAGTTCTTC
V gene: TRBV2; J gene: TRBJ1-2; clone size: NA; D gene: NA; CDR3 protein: CASSEAPAGNYGYTF; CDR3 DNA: TGTGCCAGCAGTGAAGCGCCGGCAGGAAACTATGGCTACACCTTC
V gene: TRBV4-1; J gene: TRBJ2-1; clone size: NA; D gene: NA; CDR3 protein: CASSPYRVREQFF; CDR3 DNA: TGCGCCAGCAGCCCCTACAGGGTGAGAGAGCAGTTCTTC
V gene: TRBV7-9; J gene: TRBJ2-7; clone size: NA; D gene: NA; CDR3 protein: CASRKGPPGLSYEQYF; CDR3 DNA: TGTGCCAGCAGGAAGGGGCCTCCAGGGTTAAGTTACGAGCAGTACTTC
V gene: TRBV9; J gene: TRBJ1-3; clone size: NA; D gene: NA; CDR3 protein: CASSSTLDSGNTIYF; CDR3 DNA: TGTGCCAGCAGCTCAACCCTAGACTCTGGAAACACCATATATTTT
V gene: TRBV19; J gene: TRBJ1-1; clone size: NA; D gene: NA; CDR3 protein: CASSMVGSKNTEAFF; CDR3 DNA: TGTGCCAGTAGTATGGTGGGCTCGAAGAACACTGAAGCTTTCTTT
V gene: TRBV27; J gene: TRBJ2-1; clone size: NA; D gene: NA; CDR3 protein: CASSRSSSVSEQFF; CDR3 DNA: TGTGCCAGCAGTCGCTCCTCTAGCGTTAGTGAGCAGTTCTTC
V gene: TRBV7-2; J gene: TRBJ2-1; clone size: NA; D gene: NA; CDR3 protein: CASSLDSSYNEQFF; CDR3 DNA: TGTGCCAGCAGCTTGGACAGCTCCTACAATGAGCAGTTCTTC
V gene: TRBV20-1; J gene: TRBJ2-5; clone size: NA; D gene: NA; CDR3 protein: CSALNGGTQYF; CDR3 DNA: TGCAGTGCTCTAAACGGCGGGACCCAGTACTTC
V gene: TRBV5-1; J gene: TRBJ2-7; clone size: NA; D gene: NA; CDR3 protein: CASSLSGVQYF; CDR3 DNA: TGCGCCAGCAGCTTGTCGGGGGTGCAGTACTTC
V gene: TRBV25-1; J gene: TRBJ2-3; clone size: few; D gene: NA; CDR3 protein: CASRKEGGDTQYF; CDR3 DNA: TGTGCCAGCAGAAAGGAGGGTGGAGATACGCAGTATTTT
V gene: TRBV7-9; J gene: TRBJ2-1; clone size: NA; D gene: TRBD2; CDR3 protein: CASSANSGGYNEQFF; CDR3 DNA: TGTGCCAGCAGCGCCAATTCGGGGGGCTACAATGAGCAGTTCTTC
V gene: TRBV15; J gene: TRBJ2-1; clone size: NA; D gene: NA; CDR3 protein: CATSPEGESYNEQFF; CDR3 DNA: TGTGCCACCAGCCCCGAAGGAGAGAGTTACAATGAGCAGTTCTTC
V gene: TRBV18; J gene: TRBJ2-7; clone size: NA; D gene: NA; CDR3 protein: CASSPATYEQYF; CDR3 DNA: TGTGCCAGCTCACCGGCAACCTACGAGCAGTACTTC
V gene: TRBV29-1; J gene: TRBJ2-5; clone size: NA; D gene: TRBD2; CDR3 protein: CSGEGGIGETQYF; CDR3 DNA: TGCAGCGGTGAGGGAGGGATCGGGGAGACCCAGTACTTC
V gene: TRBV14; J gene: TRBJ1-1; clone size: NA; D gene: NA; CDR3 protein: CASSLPKGEAFF; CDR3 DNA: TGTGCCAGCAGCCTCCCCAAGGGGGAAGCTTTCTTT
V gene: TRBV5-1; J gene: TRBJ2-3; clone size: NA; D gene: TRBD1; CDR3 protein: CASSWGQLSTDTQYF; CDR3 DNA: TGCGCCAGCAGCTGGGGACAGCTTAGTACAGATACGCAGTATTTT
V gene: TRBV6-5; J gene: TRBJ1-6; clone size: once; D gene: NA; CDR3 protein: CASRDGMGNNSPLHF; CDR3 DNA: TGTGCCAGCAGGGACGGGATGGGAAATAATTCACCCCTCCACTTT
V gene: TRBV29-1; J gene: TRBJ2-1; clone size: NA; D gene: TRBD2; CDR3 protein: CSVLAGGATSYNEQFF; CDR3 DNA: TGCAGCGTGCTAGCGGGGGGGGCTACCTCCTACAATGAGCAGTTCTTC
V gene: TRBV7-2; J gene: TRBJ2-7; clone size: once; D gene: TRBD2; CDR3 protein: CASSSKLAGAGVVEQYF; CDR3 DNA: TGTGCCAGCAGCTCGAAACTAGCGGGAGCCGGGGTGGTCGAGCAGTACTTC
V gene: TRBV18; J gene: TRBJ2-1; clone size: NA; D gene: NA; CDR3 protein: CASSPPVASSQQFF; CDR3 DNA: TGTGCCAGCTCACCACCGGTGGCTAGCTCCCAGCAGTTCTTC
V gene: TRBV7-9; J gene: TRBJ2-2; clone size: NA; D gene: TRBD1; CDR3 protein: CASRPGQGGTGELFF; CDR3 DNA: TGTGCCAGCAGACCCGGACAGGGAGGAACCGGGGAGCTGTTTTTT
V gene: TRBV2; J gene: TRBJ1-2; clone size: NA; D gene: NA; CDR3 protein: CASSDKGSLYGYTF; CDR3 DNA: TGTGCCAGCAGTGATAAGGGGTCCCTTTATGGCTACACCTTC
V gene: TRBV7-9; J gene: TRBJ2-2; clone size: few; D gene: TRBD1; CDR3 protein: CASSFRGRGNTGELFF; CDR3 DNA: TGTGCCAGCAGTTTCAGGGGGCGCGGGAACACCGGGGAGCTGTTTTTT
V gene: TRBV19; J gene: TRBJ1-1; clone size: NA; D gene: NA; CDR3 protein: CASSMGKTAEAFF; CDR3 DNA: TGTGCCAGTAGTATGGGGAAGACAGCTGAAGCTTTCTTT
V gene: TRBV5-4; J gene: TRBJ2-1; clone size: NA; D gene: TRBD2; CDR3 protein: CASSLPAGGRTSGQFF; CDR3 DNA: TGTGCCAGCAGCTTGCCGGCTGGCGGGAGGACCTCGGGGCAGTTCTTC
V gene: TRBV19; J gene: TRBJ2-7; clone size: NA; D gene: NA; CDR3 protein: CASRTGDNPSYEQYF; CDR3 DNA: TGTGCCAGTAGGACGGGAGACAACCCATCCTACGAGCAGTACTTC
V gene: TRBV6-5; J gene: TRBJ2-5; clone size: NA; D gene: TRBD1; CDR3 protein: CASSFAGTGVETQYF; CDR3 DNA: TGTGCCAGCAGTTTCGCCGGGACAGGGGTTGAGACCCAGTACTTC
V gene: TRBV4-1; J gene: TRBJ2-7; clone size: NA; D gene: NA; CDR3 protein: CASSQEGGVGTSFNEQYF; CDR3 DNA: TGCGCCAGCAGCCAAGAAGGGGGGGTTGGGACGAGTTTTAACGAGCAGTACTTC
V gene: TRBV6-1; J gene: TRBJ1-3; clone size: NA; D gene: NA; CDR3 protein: CASSEAPGSSGNTIYF; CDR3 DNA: TGTGCCAGCAGTGAAGCGCCCGGGAGCTCTGGAAACACCATATATTTT
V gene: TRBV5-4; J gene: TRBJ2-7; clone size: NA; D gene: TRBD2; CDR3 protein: CASSLDGGRAGFEQYF; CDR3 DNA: TGTGCCAGCAGCTTGGACGGCGGGAGGGCCGGGTTCGAGCAGTACTTC
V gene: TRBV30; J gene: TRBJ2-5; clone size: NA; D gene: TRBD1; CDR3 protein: CAWSAEKGAGETQYF; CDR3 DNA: TGTGCCTGGAGCGCCGAAAAGGGGGCCGGGGAGACCCAGTACTTC
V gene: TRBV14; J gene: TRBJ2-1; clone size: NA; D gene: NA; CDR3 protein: CASSRSGGEQFF; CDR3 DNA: TGTGCCAGCAGCCGTAGCGGTGGTGAGCAGTTCTTC
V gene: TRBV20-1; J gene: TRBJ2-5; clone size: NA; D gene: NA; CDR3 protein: CSAPGKETQYF; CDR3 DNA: TGCAGTGCTCCCGGGAAAGAGACCCAGTACTTC
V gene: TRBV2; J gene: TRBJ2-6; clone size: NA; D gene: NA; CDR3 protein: CASRGEPGANVLTF; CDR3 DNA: TGTGCCAGCAGAGGAGAACCTGGGGCCAACGTCCTGACTTTC
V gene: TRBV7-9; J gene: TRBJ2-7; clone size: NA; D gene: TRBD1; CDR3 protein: CASSHRDRDSNEQYF; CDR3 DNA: TGTGCCAGCAGCCATCGGGACAGGGACTCCAACGAGCAGTACTTC
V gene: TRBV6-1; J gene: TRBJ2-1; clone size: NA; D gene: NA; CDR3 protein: CASIPRSYNEQFF; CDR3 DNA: TGTGCCAGCATTCCGCGCTCCTACAATGAGCAGTTCTTC
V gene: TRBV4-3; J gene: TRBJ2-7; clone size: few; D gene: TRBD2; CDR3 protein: CASSQLPGLGYEQYF; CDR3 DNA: TGCGCCAGCAGCCAATTACCGGGACTAGGTTACGAGCAGTACTTC
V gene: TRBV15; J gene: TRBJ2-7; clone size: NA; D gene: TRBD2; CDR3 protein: CATSNRVAGVNEQYF; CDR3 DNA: TGTGCCACCAGCAACCGGGTAGCGGGAGTAAACGAGCAGTACTTC
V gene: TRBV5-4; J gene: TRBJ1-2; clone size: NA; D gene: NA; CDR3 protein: CASSLPGGGPNYGYTF; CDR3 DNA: TGTGCCAGCAGCTTGCCAGGCGGGGGACCTAACTATGGCTACACCTTC
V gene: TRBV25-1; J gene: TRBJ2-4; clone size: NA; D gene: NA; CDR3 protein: CASSEYAGENIQYF; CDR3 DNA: TGTGCCAGCAGTGAATACGCAGGGGAGAACATTCAGTACTTC
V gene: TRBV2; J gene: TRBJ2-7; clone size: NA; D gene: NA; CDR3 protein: CASSYRGSTYEQYF; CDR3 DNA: TGTGCCAGCAGTTACCGGGGGAGCACCTACGAGCAGTACTTC
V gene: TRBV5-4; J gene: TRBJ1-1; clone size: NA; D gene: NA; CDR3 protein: CASSLPGFEGGAFF; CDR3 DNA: TGTGCCAGCAGCTTGCCGGGTTTTGAAGGCGGCGCTTTCTTT
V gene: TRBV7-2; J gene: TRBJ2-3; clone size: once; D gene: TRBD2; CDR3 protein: CASSLVKWDRGGDTQYF; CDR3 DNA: TGTGCCAGCAGCTTAGTGAAATGGGACCGGGGGGGAGATACGCAGTATTTT
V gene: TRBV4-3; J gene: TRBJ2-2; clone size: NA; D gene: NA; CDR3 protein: CASSQVGGTGELFF; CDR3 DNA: TGCGCCAGCAGCCAAGTAGGAGGAACCGGGGAGCTGTTTTTT